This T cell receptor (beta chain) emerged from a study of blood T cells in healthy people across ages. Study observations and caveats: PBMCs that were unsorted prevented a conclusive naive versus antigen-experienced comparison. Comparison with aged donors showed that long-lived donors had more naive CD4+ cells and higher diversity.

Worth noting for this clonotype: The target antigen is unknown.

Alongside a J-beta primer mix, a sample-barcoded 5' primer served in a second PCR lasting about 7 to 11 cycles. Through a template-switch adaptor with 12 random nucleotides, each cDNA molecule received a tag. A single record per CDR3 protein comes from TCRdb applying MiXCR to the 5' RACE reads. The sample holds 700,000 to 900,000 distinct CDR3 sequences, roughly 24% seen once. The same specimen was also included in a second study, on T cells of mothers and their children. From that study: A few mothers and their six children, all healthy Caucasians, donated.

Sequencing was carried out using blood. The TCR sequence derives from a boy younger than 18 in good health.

CDR3 sequence reads: CSVVSDTSNYGYTF. Written as DNA, the CDR3 is TGCAGCGTTGTCTCGGACACCTCTAACTATGGCTACACCTTC. The V gene is TRBV29-1, the J gene TRBJ1-2; tentative D call: TRBD1 (5 bases). The CDR3 contains 14 residues. Per germline, CDR1 SQVTM and CDR2 ANQGSEA. V gave up 4 bases and J gave up 0 bases, with 12 bases separating them.